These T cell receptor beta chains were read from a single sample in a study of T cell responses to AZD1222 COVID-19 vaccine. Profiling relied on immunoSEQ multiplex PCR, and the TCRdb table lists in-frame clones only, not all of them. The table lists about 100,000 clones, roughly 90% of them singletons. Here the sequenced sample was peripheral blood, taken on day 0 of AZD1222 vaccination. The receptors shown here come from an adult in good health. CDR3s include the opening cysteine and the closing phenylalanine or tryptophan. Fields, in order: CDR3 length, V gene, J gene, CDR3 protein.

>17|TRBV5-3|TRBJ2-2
CARSSPTSSRNTGELFF
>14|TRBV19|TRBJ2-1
CASSDRDSFNEQFF
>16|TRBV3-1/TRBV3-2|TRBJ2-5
CASSQNVLALQETQYF
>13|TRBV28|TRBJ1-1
CASRGGVGTEAFF
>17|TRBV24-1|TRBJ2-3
CATSDDSGRGRTDTQYF
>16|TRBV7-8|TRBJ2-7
CASSLIAGLAGGPVYF
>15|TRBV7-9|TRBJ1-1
CASSVTPGQNTEAFF
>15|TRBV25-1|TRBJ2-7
CASSEDTWRGYEQYF
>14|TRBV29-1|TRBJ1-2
CSVEDRQEPYGYTF
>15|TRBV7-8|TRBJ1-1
CASSSFTGGGTEAFF
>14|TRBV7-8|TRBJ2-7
CASSVLEGLAEQYF
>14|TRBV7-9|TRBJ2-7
CASSSPRRSYEQYF
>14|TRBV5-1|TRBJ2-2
CASTREQNTGELFF
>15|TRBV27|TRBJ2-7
CATAGRTSDSYEQYF
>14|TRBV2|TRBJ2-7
CASIRGLVSYEQYF
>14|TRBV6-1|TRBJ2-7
CASSEADSSYEQYF
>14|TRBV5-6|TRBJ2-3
CASSPAGGIDTQYF
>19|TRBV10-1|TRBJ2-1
CASSEPRTSGSLSYNEQFF
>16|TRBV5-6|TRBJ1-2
CASSLSAGAKKRGYTF
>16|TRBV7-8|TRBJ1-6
CATRGGGPIYNSPLHF
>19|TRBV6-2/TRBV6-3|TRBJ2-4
CASSYGTDDFELAKNIQYF
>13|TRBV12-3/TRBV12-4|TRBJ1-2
CASSLRGDNRYTF
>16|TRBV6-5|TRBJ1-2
CASSSRTGTAGGGYTF
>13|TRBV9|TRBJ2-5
CASSVVTGETQYF
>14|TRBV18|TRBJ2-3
CASSLLYSTDTQYF
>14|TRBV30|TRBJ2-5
CAWSLGGVRETQYF
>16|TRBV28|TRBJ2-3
CASWGGGTAFLRPQYF
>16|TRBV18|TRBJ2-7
CASSPGTPLNSYEQYF
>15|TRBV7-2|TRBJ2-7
CASSLGGTGASEQYF
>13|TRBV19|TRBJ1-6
CASSRREWEPLHF
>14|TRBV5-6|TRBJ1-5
CASSYRQSNQPQHF
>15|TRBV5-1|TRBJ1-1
CASSLRGQGNTEAFF
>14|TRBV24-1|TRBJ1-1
CATSASDRGTEAFF
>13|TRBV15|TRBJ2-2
CATSGDGAGELFF
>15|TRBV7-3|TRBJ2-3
CASSLTRGSTDTQYF
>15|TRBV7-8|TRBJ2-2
CASSLRGSDTGELFF
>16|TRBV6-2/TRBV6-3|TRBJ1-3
CASSLGLIPSGNTIYF
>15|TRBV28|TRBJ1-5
CASRSGGYSNQPQHF
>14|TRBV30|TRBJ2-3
CAWRLGGSTDTQYF
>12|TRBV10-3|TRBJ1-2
CAISPSGQFYTF
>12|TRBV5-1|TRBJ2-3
CASSFRKDTQYF
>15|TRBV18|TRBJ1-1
CASSPPPGLSTEAFF
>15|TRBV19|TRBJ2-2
CASRGQGMLTGELFF
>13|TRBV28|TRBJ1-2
CASSLRRREGYTF
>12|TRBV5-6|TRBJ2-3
CASTPGSDTQYF
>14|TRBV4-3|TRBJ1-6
CASSQDRRNSPLHF
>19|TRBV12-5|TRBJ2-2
CASGLWHQGTGVGTGELFF
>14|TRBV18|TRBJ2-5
CASSPQAGAETQYF
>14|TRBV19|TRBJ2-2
CASSLGQGSWELFF
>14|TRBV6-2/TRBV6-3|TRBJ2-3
CASSNQGRTDTQYF
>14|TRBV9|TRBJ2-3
CASSDGLYTDTQYF
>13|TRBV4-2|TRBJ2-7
CASSGRAYYEQYF
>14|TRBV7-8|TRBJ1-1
CASSLNRGDTEAFF
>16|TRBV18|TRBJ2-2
CASSPLAPEGTGELFF
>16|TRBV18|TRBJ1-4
CASSPPNYRENEKLFF
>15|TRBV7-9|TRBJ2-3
CASRPLATSTDTQYF
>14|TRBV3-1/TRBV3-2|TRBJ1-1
CASSQAKMNTEAFF
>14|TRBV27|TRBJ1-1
CASSFGQGGTEAFF
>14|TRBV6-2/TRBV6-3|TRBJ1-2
CASSYAGTGRGYTF
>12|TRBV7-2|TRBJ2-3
CATLLSTDTQYF